This TCR beta chain comes out of a study of T cell responses to AZD1222 COVID-19 vaccine. TCRdb keeps only in-frame clones here, not all; method: immunoSEQ multiplex PCR. Of 120,000 to 150,000 clones in the sample, 70% to 90% were seen once. This clone was observed a handful of times. Germline CDR1 and CDR2: SGHAT and FQNNGV. The CDR3 is 16 residues long. V shed 1 base, J shed 4 bases, and the junction held 8 bases outside the gene matches. The source material was peripheral blood, sampled on day 0 of AZD1222 vaccination. The chain uses TRBV11-2 and TRBJ2-3; 7 nucleotides match TRBD2. This receptor was taken from an adult in good health. CDR3 sequence reads: CASSLGPGGGADTQYF. In nucleotides, the CDR3 is TGTGCCAGCAGCTTAGGACCGGGAGGCGGAGCAGATACGCAGTATTTT.